Below, 21 T cell receptor beta chains from the same sample are listed, as sequenced in a study of blood T cell repertoires in COVID-19. This table comes from immunoSEQ multiplex PCR, and its TCRdb copy is limited to in-frame clones, with some not included. The top ten clones hold around 0.97% of a sample with over 350,000 clones, 88% of them seen once. Sequences were obtained from PBMCs or T cells enriched from blood (not recorded which). The receptors here all came from a woman in her 30s with acute COVID-19.

The chain couples TRBV9 to TRBJ1-2, with D hard to call. The V and J ends lost 0 bases and 7 bases respectively, with 10 bases between them. CDR1 and CDR2 from the germline V gene are SGDLS and YYNGEE. The CDR3 runs 13 residues. The chain's CDR3 is CASSVDAGRGYTF. For the CDR3, the DNA is TGTGCCAGCAGCGTAGACGCGGGCCGTGGCTACACCTTC.

The genes are TRBV7-6 and TRBJ2-2, with TRBD1 matching over 9 bases. The CDR3 is 17 residues long. Germline assignment: CDR1 SGHVS and CDR2 FNYEAQ. Trimming removed 4 bases from V and 6 bases from J; junction bases left unmatched: 12. The CDR3 spells CASSSESGTGMSGELFF. In nucleotides, the CDR3 is TGTGCCAGCAGCTCCGAGTCCGGGACAGGGATGTCCGGGGAGCTGTTTTTT.

The chain uses TRBV10-3 and TRBJ1-1; D gene ambiguous. Between the trimmed V and J ends, which lost 2 bases and 1 base, there was a span of 5 bases. Germline V gene sequence: CDR1 ENHRY, CDR2 SYGVKD. This CDR3 is built from 13 residues. The CDR3: CAISEQANTEAFF. The CDR3 DNA reads TGTGCCATCAGTGAGCAGGCGAACACTGAAGCTTTCTTT.

This clone was counted once. This sequence joins TRBV6-1 and TRBJ2-5, with TRBD2 as a possible D gene (5 bases). The CDR3 contains 12 residues. Germline-derived CDR1 and CDR2 are MNHNS and SASEGT. V lost 1 base and J 12 bases, leaving 12 bases between the germline ends. CDR3 nucleotides: TGTGCCAGCAGTGAAGAGGCGACTACGAAGTACTTC. It is translated as CASSEEATTKYF.

CDR3 sequence: CASRSTSGGAKSYNEQFF. Written as DNA, the CDR3 is TGTGCAAGTCGCTCGACTAGCGGGGGGGCCAAGTCCTACAATGAGCAGTTCTTC. This chain uses TRBV12-2 with TRBJ2-1; the table calls TRBD2, which could not be checked here. TRBV12-2 is an annotated pseudogene. The CDR3 covers 18 residues.

V usage is TRBV10-3 and J usage is TRBJ1-5; TRBD1 might be the D (5 bases). CDR3 length equals 14 residues. With 6 bases removed from V and 0 bases from J, the gap between germline ends came to 9 bases. Germline V gene data show CDR1 as ENHRY and CDR2 as SYGVKD. CDR3 sequence reads: CAISGGDSNQPQHF. DNA for the CDR3: TGTGCCATCAGCGGGGGGGATAGCAATCAGCCCCAGCATTTT.

The count of this clone is one. The chain uses TRBV5-1 and TRBJ2-7; D might be TRBD1 (5 bases). CDR3 length: 15 residues. Trimming shortened V by 0 bases and J by 1 base, and 11 bases separated the two germline ends. Germline assignment: CDR1 SGHRS and CDR2 YFSETQ. The CDR3 is CASSLVQAASYEQYF. CDR3 bases: TGCGCCAGCAGCTTGGTACAGGCCGCGTCCTACGAGCAGTACTTC.

The chain couples TRBV7-9 to TRBJ1-3, with D maybe TRBD1 (5 bases). CDR3 size: 17 residues. Germline values: CDR1 SEHNR, CDR2 FQNEAQ (reference sequence). V was shortened by 3 bases and J by 1 base, with 16 bases between the two germline ends. Here the CDR3 DNA reads TGTGCCAGCAGCTTGTTCAGGGTGCGGGGTTCTGGAAACACCATATATTTT. Protein: CASSLFRVRGSGNTIYF.

The gene calls are TRBV5-1 and TRBJ1-4, with D perhaps TRBD1 (5 bases). The CDR3 covers 13 residues. Germline values: CDR1 SGHRS, CDR2 YFSETQ. Trimming removed 2 bases at V and 6 bases at J, with 8 bases between. The CDR3 region is CASSLDSYEKLFF. The CDR3 coding sequence is TGCGCCAGCAGCTTAGACAGTTATGAAAAACTGTTTTTT.

The V and J genes are TRBV11-3 and TRBJ2-1; 11 bases are a match to TRBD2. This CDR3 contains 17 residues. Trimming removed 5 bases from V and 1 base from J; junction bases left unmatched: 7. Germline CDR1 is SGHNT and CDR2 is YENEEA. The CDR3 DNA sequence: TGTGCCAGCAGCAAAGGGCGGACTAGCGGGTCCTACAATGAGCAGTTCTTC. Translated: CASSKGRTSGSYNEQFF.

V gene TRBV6-1 combines with J gene TRBJ2-1; D is possibly TRBD2 (6 bases). V was pared by 1 base and J by 7 bases, with 17 bases between. Germline V gene lookup returns CDR1 MNHNS and CDR2 SASEGT. The CDR3 has 16 residues. The CDR3 nucleotides are TGTGCCAGCAGTGAAGATGGGAGGATCGCGGTGAATGAGCAGTTCTTC. It translates to CASSEDGRIAVNEQFF.

This clone was seen more than once but under ten times. This CDR3 reads CASSLRGVGYTF. CDR3 DNA: TGTGCCAGCAGCTTACGGGGAGTTGGCTACACCTTC. V and J are TRBV7-9 and TRBJ1-2; no clear D gene. This CDR3 has 12 residues. Trimming left V 2 bases short and J 7 bases short, with 8 bases between. The germline V gene encodes CDR1 SEHNR and CDR2 FQNEAQ (reference sequence).

The J gene is TRBJ2-3, the V gene TRBV7-6; maybe TRBD2 (5 bases). Trimming removed 4 bases at V and 5 bases at J, with 10 bases between. The germline CDR1 and CDR2 sequences are SGHVS and FNYEAQ. This CDR3 region has 13 residues. CDR3 nucleotides: TGTGCCAGCAGCTCCGAACTAGGAGATACGCAGTATTTT. Its protein is CASSSELGDTQYF.

The rearrangement joins TRBV6-2 or TRBV6-3 to TRBJ1-5, with D possibly being TRBD1 (6 bases). Trimming left V 4 bases short and J 2 bases short, with 15 bases between. Germline CDR1 reads MNHEY; CDR2 reads SVGEGT. The length of the CDR3 is 16 residues. CDR3 protein: CASSSRLGGGNQPQHF. The CDR3 DNA reads as TGTGCCAGCAGTTCCCGATTAGGGGGAGGCAATCAGCCCCAGCATTTT.

The genes are TRBV9 and TRBJ1-3; 10 bases line up with TRBD1. The CDR3 consists of 18 residues. Trimming took 2 bases from V and 4 from J; bases not matched to a gene: 12. Germline values: CDR1 SGDLS, CDR2 YYNGEE. The CDR3 DNA is TGTGCCAGCAGCGTGAACCTGGCTGGGACAGGGGCCGGAAACACCATATATTTT. Protein sequence: CASSVNLAGTGAGNTIYF.

V gene TRBV24-1 combines with J gene TRBJ1-4, with D perhaps matching TRBD1 (6 bases). The CDR3 extends over 13 amino acids. CDR1 is KGHDR and CDR2 is SFDVKD in the germline V gene. V was shortened by 7 bases and J by 8 bases, with 13 bases between the two germline ends. CDR3 region: CATRGQKGEKLFF. The CDR3, as DNA: TGTGCCACCAGGGGACAAAAGGGAGAAAAACTGTTTTTT.

The chain employs TRBV5-4 and TRBJ2-1; 9 bases align to TRBD1. V dropped 4 bases and J dropped 9; count of bases not matched to a gene: 8. This CDR3 comprises 14 residues. The V gene's germline CDR1 is SGHNT and CDR2 YYREEE (reference sequence). CDR3 in amino acids: CASSPRTGVGEQFF. The CDR3, as DNA: TGTGCCAGCAGCCCCAGGACAGGGGTTGGTGAGCAGTTCTTC.

This chain joins TRBV15 and TRBJ2-2, with a tentative D call TRBD2 (7 bases). The germline CDR1 and CDR2 sequences are LNHNV and YYDKDF (reference sequence). The CDR3 is 18 amino acids. Deletions cut 5 bases from V and 1 base from J, with 20 bases between. CDR3 in amino acids: CATSSPQGRVRNTGELFF. In DNA, the CDR3 is TGTGCCACCAGCTCTCCCCAGGGGAGGGTTAGGAACACCGGGGAGCTGTTTTTT.

The genes are TRBV5-3 and TRBJ2-3; weak D call: TRBD2 (5 bases). TRBV5-3 is labeled an ORF, and its function is uncertain. The V and J ends lost 3 bases and 0 bases respectively, with 14 bases between them. CDR3 length: 16 residues. DNA of the CDR3: TGTGCCAGAAGCTGCACTAGATTTCCGAGCACAGATACGCAGTATTTT. Its translation is CARSCTRFPSTDTQYF.

The genes are TRBV18 and TRBJ2-7; the match to TRBD1 covers 7 bases. CDR3 length equals 13 residues. Germline CDR1 reads KGHSH; CDR2 reads LQKENI. CDR3 region: CDRGTDIAHEQYF. CDR3 DNA: TGTGATAGGGGGACAGATATAGCCCACGAGCAGTACTTC.

This chain connects TRBV3-1 (or the pseudogene TRBV3-2) to TRBJ1-1; 9 bases agree with TRBD1. Trimming took 3 bases from V and 9 from J; bases not matched to a gene: 2. This CDR3 is 12 amino acids long. Germline V gene sequence: CDR1 LGHDT, CDR2 YNNKEL (reference sequence). The CDR3 DNA reads TGTGCCAGCAGCCATGGACAGGGGCAAGCTTTCTTT. It is translated as CASSHGQGQAFF.